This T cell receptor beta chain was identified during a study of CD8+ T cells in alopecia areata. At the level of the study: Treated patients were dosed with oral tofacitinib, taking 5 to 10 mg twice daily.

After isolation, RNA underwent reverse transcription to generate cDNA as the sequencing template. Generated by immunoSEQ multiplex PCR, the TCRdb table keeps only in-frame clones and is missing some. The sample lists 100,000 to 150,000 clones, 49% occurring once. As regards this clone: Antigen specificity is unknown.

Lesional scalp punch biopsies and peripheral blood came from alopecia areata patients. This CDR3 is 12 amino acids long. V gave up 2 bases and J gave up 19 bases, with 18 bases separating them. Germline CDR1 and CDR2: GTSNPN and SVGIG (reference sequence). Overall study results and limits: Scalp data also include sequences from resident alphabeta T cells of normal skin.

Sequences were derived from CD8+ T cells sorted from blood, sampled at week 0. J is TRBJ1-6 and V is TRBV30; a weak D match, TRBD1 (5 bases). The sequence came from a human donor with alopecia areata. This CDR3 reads CAWSPDRDLQHF. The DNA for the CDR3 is TGTGCCTGGAGTCCCGACCGGGACCTCCAGCACTTT.